The source of this T cell receptor (beta chain) is a study of blood T cell repertoires in COVID-19. About the research overall: The origin of the acute and convalescent COVID-19 samples was the United States, Italy and Spain. The analysed material was cDNA or gDNA that came from T cells, B-cell-depleted T cells, or PBMCs.

The ends lost 4 bases at V and 5 bases at J; junction bases unmatched: 8. Germline CDR1 reads SGHRS; CDR2 reads YFSETQ. The CDR3 has 14 residues. Original processing notes: It was from reference gene primer amplification that nucleated cell counts were estimated. Produced via immunoSEQ multiplex PCR; TCRdb's table is partial and in-frame only. V, J and clone size are taken as reported in that table, and D and trimming were inferred from the DNA itself. Among more than 150,000 clones listed, approximately 84% were seen once. The clonotype comes from a woman older than 75 with acute or convalescent COVID-19. What was sequenced was peripheral blood. J is TRBJ1-2 and V is TRBV5-1; 7 bases map to TRBD1. The CDR3 loop is CASSPRQGIYGYTF. The CDR3 DNA reads as TGCGCCAGCAGCCCCAGACAGGGAATATATGGCTACACCTTC.